The rows below give T cell receptor beta chains drawn from one sample of a study of T cells in localized non-small cell lung cancer. Sequencing was performed with immunoSEQ multiplex PCR; in TCRdb, only in-frame clones are kept and a portion is missing. The sample contains about 29,000 clones, about 91% of which appear only once. The material sequenced was peripheral blood, taken before any cancer treatment. All receptors derive from a male donor aged 60 or over with stage I lung adenocarcinoma. The CDR3 runs from the conserved cysteine through the conserved F or W. A D gene is named only where the DNA matches it firmly. A clone size is listed for some rows: how often the clone was seen (once, few, many), or a class if it is expanded.

d_call	clone_size	v_call	j_call	cdr3_nt	cdr3_aa
-	-	TRBV15	TRBJ2-3	TGTGCCACCAGCAGAGGAGGGAATGCAGATACGCAGTATTTT	CATSRGGNADTQYF
TRBD1	few	TRBV27	TRBJ2-1	TGTGCCAGCAGTTTGAGAGGACAGGGGAGAAATGAGCAGTTCTTC	CASSLRGQGRNEQFF
-	-	TRBV30	TRBJ1-5	TGTGCCTGGAGTGTTCGTAGCAATCAGCCCCAGCATTTT	CAWSVRSNQPQHF
-	-	TRBV21-1	TRBJ2-7	TGTGCCAGCAGCAAAGCGCCGATCAGGGGCATCCCCCACCTGGTCGGGGACGAGCAGTACTTC	CASSKAPIRGIPHLVGDEQYF
TRBD2	-	TRBV7-2	TRBJ2-3	TGTGCCAGCAGCTTAGTCCCTAGCGGGGGGGATACGCAGTATTTT	CASSLVPSGGDTQYF
-	-	TRBV20-1	TRBJ1-2	TGCAGTGCTCCCCGGAGGGGAGGCTACACCTTC	CSAPRRGGYTF
-	-	TRBV5-1	TRBJ2-5	TGCGCCAGCAGCAGATCTACGGGATCCGTGTGGGAGACCCAGTACTTC	CASSRSTGSVWETQYF
TRBD1	-	TRBV7-8	TRBJ2-1	TGTGCCAGCAGCCGCAGGGACAGGGCGCAGTTCTTC	CASSRRDRAQFF
-	-	TRBV6-1	TRBJ2-7	TGTGCCAGCAGTGGGTGGGGGGCTTCCCACGAGCAGTACTTC	CASSGWGASHEQYF
-	-	TRBV4-2	TRBJ2-3	TGTGCCAGCAGCCAAGTTGGAGGGGGCTCAGATACGCAGTATTTT	CASSQVGGGSDTQYF
-	-	TRBV9	TRBJ1-1	TGTGCCAGCAGCGTCTTCCGAGGGGACTCCGAAGCTTTCTTT	CASSVFRGDSEAFF
-	-	TRBV28	TRBJ1-5	TGTGCCAGCGACCAGGGAAGAGGACTATGGAATCAGCCCCAGCATTTT	CASDQGRGLWNQPQHF
-	-	TRBV28	TRBJ2-7	TGTGCCAGCAGTTTGACAGGGAGGTACGAGCAGTACTTC	CASSLTGRYEQYF